In its sample, the clone carrying this T cell receptor (beta chain) was seen a few times. Its antigen remains unidentified. These data are taken from a study of glioma-infiltrating T cells. Study-level results: Tissue and blood shared very few CDR3 sequences. Above-expected tissue-blood divergence occurred in all gliomas, most in low-grade ones.

The V and J ends lost 1 base and 5 bases respectively, with 4 bases between them. Germline loops: CDR1 SGHRS, CDR2 YFSETQ. The CDR3 has 12 residues. TCR alpha and beta CDR3 regions were amplified from RNA using iRepertoire nested multiplex PCR. One-step reverse transcription and amplification started from approximately 100-400 ng of tissue mRNA or PBMC total RNA. TCRdb reanalysed the multiplex PCR reads using MiXCR and keeps one entry per CDR3 protein. In the table there are roughly 130,000 distinct CDR3 sequences, around a quarter of which are singletons. The genes are TRBV5-1 and TRBJ2-1; D remains unclear. The sequence was collected from a human donor with low-grade glioma or glioblastoma, undergoing nonglioma brain surgery, or in good health (not recorded which). The sample comprised glioma tissue, nonneoplastic brain tissue, or PBMCs (not recorded which). This chain's CDR3 is CASSLTNNEQFF. The CDR3 DNA reads as TGCGCCAGCAGCTTGACCAACAATGAGCAGTTCTTC.